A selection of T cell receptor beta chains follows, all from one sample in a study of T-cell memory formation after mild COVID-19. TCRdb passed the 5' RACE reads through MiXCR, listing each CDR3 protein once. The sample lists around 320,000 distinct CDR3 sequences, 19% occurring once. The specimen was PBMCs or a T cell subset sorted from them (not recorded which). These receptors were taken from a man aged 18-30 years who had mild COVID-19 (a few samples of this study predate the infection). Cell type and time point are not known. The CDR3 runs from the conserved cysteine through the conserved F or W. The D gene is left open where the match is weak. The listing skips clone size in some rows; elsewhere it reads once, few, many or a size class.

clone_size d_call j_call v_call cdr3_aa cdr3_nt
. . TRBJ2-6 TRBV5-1 CASSLAYWAMTGANVLTF TGCGCCAGCAGCTTGGCCTATTGGGCGATGACTGGGGCCAACGTCCTGACTTTC
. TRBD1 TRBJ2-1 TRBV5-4 CASSGAGTGVHDEQFF TGTGCCAGCAGCGGAGCCGGGACAGGGGTCCACGATGAGCAGTTCTTC
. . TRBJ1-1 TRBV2 CASTTEENTEAFF TGTGCCAGCACGACAGAAGAGAACACTGAAGCTTTCTTT
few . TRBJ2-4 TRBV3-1 CASGFRLQNIQYF TGTGCCAGCGGATTCCGTTTGCAAAACATTCAGTACTTC
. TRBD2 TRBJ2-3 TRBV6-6 CASSYPSGGPTTDTQYF TGTGCCAGCAGTTACCCCAGCGGGGGGCCGACCACAGATACGCAGTATTTT
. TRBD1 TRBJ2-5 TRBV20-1 CSARKQGVKETQYF TGCAGTGCTAGAAAGCAGGGGGTTAAGGAGACCCAGTACTTC
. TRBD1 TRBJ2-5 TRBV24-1 CATSDYTGGRETQYF TGTGCCACCAGTGATTATACAGGGGGTAGGGAGACCCAGTACTTC
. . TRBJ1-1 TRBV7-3 CASSLTPGTEAFF TGTGCCAGCAGCTTAACCCCAGGGACTGAAGCTTTCTTT
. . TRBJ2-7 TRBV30 CAWSGPGRGNEQYF TGTGCCTGGAGTGGGCCCGGCAGGGGCAACGAGCAGTACTTC
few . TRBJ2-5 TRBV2 CASSDGPFQETQYF TGTGCCAGCAGTGATGGCCCCTTCCAAGAGACCCAGTACTTC
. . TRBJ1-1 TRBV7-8 CASSERPVGEAFF TGTGCCAGCAGCGAAAGGCCGGTGGGTGAAGCTTTCTTT
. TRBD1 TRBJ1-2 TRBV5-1 CASSLAGTGSGYTF TGCGCCAGCAGCTTGGCCGGGACAGGGAGTGGCTACACCTTC
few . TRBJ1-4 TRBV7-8 CASSLLNEKLFF TGTGCCAGCAGCCTCCTCAATGAAAAACTGTTTTTT
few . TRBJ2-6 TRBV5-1 CASSLRPTGANVLTF TGCGCCAGCAGCTTACGACCAACTGGGGCCAACGTCCTGACTTTC
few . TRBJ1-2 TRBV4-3 CASSQVRAEGYTF TGCGCCAGCAGCCAAGTGAGGGCGGAAGGCTACACCTTC
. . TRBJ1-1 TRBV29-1 CSVVRDSLMNTEAFF TGCAGCGTTGTTCGAGACAGCCTTATGAACACTGAAGCTTTCTTT
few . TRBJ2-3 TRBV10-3 CAISVKGGGTDTQYF TGTGCCATCAGTGTTAAAGGGGGGGGCACAGATACGCAGTATTTT
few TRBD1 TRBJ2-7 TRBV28 CASQGDIYEQYF TGTGCCAGCCAGGGGGATATCTACGAGCAGTACTTC
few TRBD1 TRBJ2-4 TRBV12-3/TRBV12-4 CASSPTGDLAKNIQYF TGTGCCAGCAGTCCTACAGGGGACCTAGCCAAAAACATTCAGTACTTC
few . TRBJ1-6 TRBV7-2 CASSFELSRPLHF TGTGCCAGCAGCTTCGAACTCAGTCGGCCCCTCCACTTT
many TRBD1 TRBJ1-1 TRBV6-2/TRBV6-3 CASSRTGNTEAFF TGTGCCAGCAGTCGGACAGGAAACACTGAAGCTTTCTTT
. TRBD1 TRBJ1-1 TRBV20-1 CSAGQDTEAFF TGCAGTGCTGGACAGGACACTGAAGCTTTCTTT
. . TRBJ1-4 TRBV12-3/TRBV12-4 CASSKGGESEKLFF TGTGCCAGCAGCAAGGGGGGGGAGAGTGAAAAACTGTTTTTT
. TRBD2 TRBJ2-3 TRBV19 CASSIESLAGRYTQYF TGTGCCAGTAGTATAGAATCACTAGCGGGGAGGTATACGCAGTATTTT
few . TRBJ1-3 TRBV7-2 CASSLLVRLSGNTIYF TGTGCCAGCAGCTTATTAGTCCGTCTCTCTGGAAACACCATATATTTT
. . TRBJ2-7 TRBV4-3 CASSQGRTASYEQYF TGCGCCAGCAGCCAAGGGCGGACAGCATCCTACGAGCAGTACTTC
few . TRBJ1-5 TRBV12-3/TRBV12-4 CASTLSVYSNQPQHF TGTGCCAGCACCTTGAGCGTTTATAGCAATCAGCCCCAGCATTTT
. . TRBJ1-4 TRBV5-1 CASKGDSNNEKLFF TGCGCCAGCAAAGGAGACAGCAATAATGAAAAACTGTTTTTT
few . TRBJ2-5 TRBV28 CASKTGSRGAQYF TGTGCCAGCAAGACAGGGTCTCGGGGGGCCCAGTACTTC
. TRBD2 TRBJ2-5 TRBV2 CASNRDYYQETQYF TGTGCCAGTAACCGGGACTATTATCAAGAGACCCAGTACTTC
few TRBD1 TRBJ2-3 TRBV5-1 CASSQRDSFFDTQYF TGCGCCAGCAGCCAGAGGGACAGTTTCTTCGATACGCAGTATTTT
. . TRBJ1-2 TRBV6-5 CASSYSTGIGYGYTF TGTGCCAGCAGTTACTCTACCGGGATCGGCTATGGCTACACCTTC
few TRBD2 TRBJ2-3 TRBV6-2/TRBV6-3 CASSLAGAASDTQYF TGTGCCAGCAGTTTAGCGGGGGCCGCCTCGGATACGCAGTATTTT
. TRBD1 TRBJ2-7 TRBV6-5 CASRRDRGYEQYF TGTGCCAGCAGGCGGGACAGGGGCTACGAGCAGTACTTC
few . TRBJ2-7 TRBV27 CASSFNMGEQYF TGTGCCAGCAGTTTTAATATGGGCGAGCAGTACTTC
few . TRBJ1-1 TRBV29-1 CSVERENTEAFF TGCAGCGTTGAAAGGGAGAACACTGAAGCTTTCTTT
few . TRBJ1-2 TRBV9 CASSDSFNYGYTF TGTGCCAGCAGTGACAGTTTTAACTATGGCTACACCTTC
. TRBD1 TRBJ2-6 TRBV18 CASSLSTGGNGANVLTF TGTGCCAGCTCACTATCGACAGGGGGCAATGGGGCCAACGTCCTGACTTTC
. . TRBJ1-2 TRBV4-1 CASSQDLGGFGYTF TGCGCCAGCAGCCAAGATCTCGGGGGTTTCGGCTACACCTTC
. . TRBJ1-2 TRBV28 CASSTTPDYGYTF TGTGCCAGCAGTACGACACCTGACTATGGCTACACCTTC
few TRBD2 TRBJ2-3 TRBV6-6 CASSSREADTQYF TGTGCCAGCAGTAGCCGGGAGGCAGATACGCAGTATTTT
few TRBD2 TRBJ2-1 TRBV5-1 CASGVMRGADNEQFF TGCGCCAGCGGGGTGATGCGGGGGGCTGATAATGAGCAGTTCTTC
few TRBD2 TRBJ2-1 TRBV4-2 CASSQQSGGAKDEQFF TGTGCCAGCAGCCAACAAAGCGGGGGGGCCAAAGATGAGCAGTTCTTC
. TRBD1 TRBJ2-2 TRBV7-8 CASRKQGASPGELFF TGTGCCAGCAGGAAACAGGGGGCATCACCCGGGGAGCTGTTTTTT
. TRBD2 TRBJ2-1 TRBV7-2 CASSLRGTSTPNEQFF TGTGCCAGCAGCTTAAGGGGGACTAGCACCCCCAATGAGCAGTTCTTC
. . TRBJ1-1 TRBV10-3 CAISGTANTEAFF TGTGCCATCAGTGGGACAGCGAACACTGAAGCTTTCTTT
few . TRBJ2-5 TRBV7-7 CASSLSHSQETQYF TGTGCTAGCAGCTTAAGCCACTCACAAGAGACCCAGTACTTC
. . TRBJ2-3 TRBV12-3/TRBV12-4 CASRPLGTDTQYF TGTGCCAGCAGACCCCTTGGCACAGATACGCAGTATTTT
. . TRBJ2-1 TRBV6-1 CASSGTENLF TGTGCCAGCAGTGGGACAGAGAACCTCTTC